This TCR beta chain was obtained from a study of T cells in Graves' hyperthyroidism and ophthalmopathy. In its sample, this clonotype was seen many times. Its specificity is not known. Amplified regions were TCR beta CDR3 sequences from RNA transcripts. A set of HTBI primers served as the primers for a first-round RT-PCR of the TCR CDR3. A single record per CDR3 protein comes from TCRdb applying MiXCR to the multiplex PCR reads. In the table there are 250,000 or so distinct CDR3 sequences, nearly 15% of which are singletons. General study findings and limits: Most thyroid clonotypes that were expanded above 0.001 also turned up in blood. Ophthalmopathy and stable hyperthyroidism were separated by a 13 V-J model.

The J segment lost 0 bases and the V segment lost 5 bases, leaving 15 bases of the junction unmatched. This CDR3 is built from 18 residues. From germline, CDR1 is DFQATT and CDR2 SNEGSKA (reference sequence). Recently diagnosed hyperthyroidism of less than 2 months' duration affected patients aged 18 to 65. This blood was taken when hyperthyroidism was first diagnosed, before any ophthalmopathy symptoms existed. The chain links TRBV20-1 to TRBJ2-7; TRBD2 matches at 11 bases. The sample was blood. The TCR was taken from a woman aged 45-65 years with Graves' hyperthyroidism that later progressed to Graves' ophthalmopathy. CDR3 nucleotide sequence: TGCAGTGCTCCCAACCCGGGACTAGCGGTACATCACTCCTACGAGCAGTACTTC. As protein: CSAPNPGLAVHHSYEQYF.